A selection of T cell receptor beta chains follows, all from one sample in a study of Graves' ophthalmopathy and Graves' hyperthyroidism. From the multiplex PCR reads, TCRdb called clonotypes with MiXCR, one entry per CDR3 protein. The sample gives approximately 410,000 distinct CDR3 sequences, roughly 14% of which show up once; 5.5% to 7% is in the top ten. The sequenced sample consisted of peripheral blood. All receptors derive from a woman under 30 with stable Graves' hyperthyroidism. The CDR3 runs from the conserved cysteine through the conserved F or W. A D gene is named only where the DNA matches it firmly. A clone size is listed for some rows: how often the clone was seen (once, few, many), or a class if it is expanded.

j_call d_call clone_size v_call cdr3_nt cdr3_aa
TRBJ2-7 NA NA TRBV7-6 TGTGCCAGCAGGAGGGCCGGGATTATATTTCTTACGGGCGGATCGGCCCCCTACGAGCAGTACTTC CASRRAGIIFLTGGSAPYEQYF
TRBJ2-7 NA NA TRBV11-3 TGTGCCAGGAGCTTAGAGGGGACCCACGAGCAGTACTTC CARSLEGTHEQYF
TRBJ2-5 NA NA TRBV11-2 TGTGCCAGCAGCTTAAAGTGGCGGGCCCTCCTAGAGACCCAGTACTTC CASSLKWRALLETQYF
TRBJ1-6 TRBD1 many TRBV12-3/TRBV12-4 TGTGCCAGCAGTCAAACAGGGGTTAATTCACCCCTCCACTTT CASSQTGVNSPLHF
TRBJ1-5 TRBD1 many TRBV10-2 TGCGCCAGCATGGACAGGAGGGATCAGCCCCAGCATTTT CASMDRRDQPQHF
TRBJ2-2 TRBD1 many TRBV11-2 TGTGCCAGCAGCGCGACAGGGGGCAACGGGGAGCTGTTTTTT CASSATGGNGELFF
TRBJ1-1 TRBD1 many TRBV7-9 TGTGCCAGCAGCCTCCGACAGGGTTTTACCGAAGCTTTCTTT CASSLRQGFTEAFF
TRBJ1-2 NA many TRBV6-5 TGTGCCAGCAGTTCCTTCACCCGTACCCGTAACTATGGCTACACCTTC CASSSFTRTRNYGYTF
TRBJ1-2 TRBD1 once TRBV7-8 TGTGCCAGCAGCTCAACAGGGGCTAATAACTATGGCTACACCTTC CASSSTGANNYGYTF
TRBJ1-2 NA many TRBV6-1 TGTGCCAGCAGTGAATACGCTGAGGGACACGGCCCCTATGGCTACACCTTC CASSEYAEGHGPYGYTF
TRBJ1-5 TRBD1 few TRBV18 TGTGCCAGCTCACCACCGACAGGGGGTCCGTTCAATCAGCCCCAGCATTTT CASSPPTGGPFNQPQHF
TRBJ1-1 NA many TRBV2 TGTGCCAGCATTAAACGAAGCCTGCTCCATGAAAATACTGAAGCTTTCTTT CASIKRSLLHENTEAFF
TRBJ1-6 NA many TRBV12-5 TGTGCTAGTGGTTTGGGGAATTCACCCCTCCACTTT CASGLGNSPLHF
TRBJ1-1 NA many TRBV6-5 TGTGCCAGCAGTTTAGGAAGAGGTGAAGCTTTCTTT CASSLGRGEAFF
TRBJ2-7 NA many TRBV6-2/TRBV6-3 TGTGCCAGCAGTTACCTTGGGGGCTCCTACGAGCAGTACTTC CASSYLGGSYEQYF
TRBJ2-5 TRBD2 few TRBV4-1 TGCGCCAGCAGCCAACTGGGACTAGCGGCCCAAGAGACCCAGTACTTC CASSQLGLAAQETQYF
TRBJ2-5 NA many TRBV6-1 TGTGCCAGCAGTCAGGGTTCGGAGACCCAGTACTTC CASSQGSETQYF
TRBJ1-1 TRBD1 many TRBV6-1 TGTGCCAGCAGTCCCAGGGGACAGCGTTGGCTTGAAGCTTTCTTT CASSPRGQRWLEAFF
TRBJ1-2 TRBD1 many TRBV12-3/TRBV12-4 TGTGCCAGCAGTTCCCCGGGACAGGGAGTCTATGGCTACACCTTC CASSSPGQGVYGYTF
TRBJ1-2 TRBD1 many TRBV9 TGTGCCAGCAGCGCCCTGACAGGGTTGGGCTACACCTTC CASSALTGLGYTF
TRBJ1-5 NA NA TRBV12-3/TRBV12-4 TGTGCCAGCAGGTCCCAGGGGTTTGAGCCCCAGCATTTT CASRSQGFEPQHF
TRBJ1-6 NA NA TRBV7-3 TGTGCCAGCAGCTTAACTCCAGGGGCAAATTCACCCCTCCACTTT CASSLTPGANSPLHF
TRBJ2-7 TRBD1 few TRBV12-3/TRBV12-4 TGTGCCAGCAGCCCTCCGGGACAGGGGGGTGACGAGCAGTACTTC CASSPPGQGGDEQYF
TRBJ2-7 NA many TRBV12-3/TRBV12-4 TGTGCCAGCAGTTTCATGATCAACGAGCAGTACTTC CASSFMINEQYF
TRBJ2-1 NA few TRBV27 TGTGCCAGCAGTTTGAGGAAAGGAGGATTGGATGGGACACCAACCTACAATGAGCAGTTCTTC CASSLRKGGLDGTPTYNEQFF
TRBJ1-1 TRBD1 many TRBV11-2 TGTGCCAGCAGCCCTAGACAGGGGTCCGGCACTGAAGCTTTCTTT CASSPRQGSGTEAFF
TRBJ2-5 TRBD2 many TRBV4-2 TGTGCCAGCAGCCACGTGGGACTAGCGGGAAAAGAGACCCAGTACTTC CASSHVGLAGKETQYF
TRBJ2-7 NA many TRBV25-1 TGTGCCAGCAGTGGTTTGGTATACGAGCAGTACTTC CASSGLVYEQYF
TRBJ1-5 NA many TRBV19 TGTGCCAGTAGTATATCCAGGGGAGCTCAGCCCCAGCATTTT CASSISRGAQPQHF
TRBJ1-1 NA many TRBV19 TGTGCCAGTCATCGGGACTCCCCGAACACTGAAGCTTTCTTT CASHRDSPNTEAFF
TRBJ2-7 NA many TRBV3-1 TGTGCCAGCAGCCAAGGGACGGGACTCTACGAGCAGTACTTC CASSQGTGLYEQYF
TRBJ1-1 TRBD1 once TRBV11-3 TGTGCCAGCAGCTTAGGATTGGCGGTTGAGGACAGGGATTCGAACACTGAAGCTTTCTTT CASSLGLAVEDRDSNTEAFF
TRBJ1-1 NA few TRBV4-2 TGTGCCAGCAGCCAAGATCCCGGGGTGGATGAAGCTTTCTTT CASSQDPGVDEAFF
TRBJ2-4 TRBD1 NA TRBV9 TGTGCCAGCAGCGCCCGGACAGGGGCTAACATTCAGTACTTC CASSARTGANIQYF
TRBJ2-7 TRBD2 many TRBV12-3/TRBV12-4 TGTGCCAGCTCAGTTTTCCGGCTAGCGGGGTTCGACGAGCAGTACTTC CASSVFRLAGFDEQYF
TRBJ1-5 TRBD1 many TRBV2 TGTGCCAGCCGAGAGGCAGGGGGAGGTCAGCCCCAGCATTTT CASREAGGGQPQHF
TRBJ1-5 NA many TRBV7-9 TGTGCCAGTAGTAGCGGGGGTCATCAGCCCCAGCATTTT CASSSGGHQPQHF
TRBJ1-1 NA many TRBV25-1 TGTGCCAGCAGTGAATTAGTCGGGAGGGTGAGTGAAGCTTTCTTT CASSELVGRVSEAFF
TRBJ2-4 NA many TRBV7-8 TGTGCCAGCAGCCCATCCAGGGTACTAGCCAAAAACATTCAGTACTTC CASSPSRVLAKNIQYF
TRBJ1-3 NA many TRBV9 TGTGCCAGCAGCCTCGAACAGTCCACTTTCTCTGGAAACACCATATATTTT CASSLEQSTFSGNTIYF
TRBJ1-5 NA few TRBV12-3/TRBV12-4 TGTGCCAGCAGTTTAGGCGGTGGTGGGGGAGTCGGGCAGCCCCAGCATTTT CASSLGGGGGVGQPQHF
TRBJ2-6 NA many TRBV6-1 TGTGCCAGCAGTGAGCCCGGGGACGGGGCCAACGTCCTGACTTTC CASSEPGDGANVLTF
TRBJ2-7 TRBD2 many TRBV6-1 TGTGCCAGCAGTGAATATCGGGGGGTGATATCCTACGAGCAGTACTTC CASSEYRGVISYEQYF
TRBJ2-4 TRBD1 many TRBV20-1 TGCAGTGCTAGACAGGGGGACAAAAACATTCAGTACTTC CSARQGDKNIQYF
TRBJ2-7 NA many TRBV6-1 TGTGCCAGCAGTGACAGCTCGACCTACGAGCAGTACTTC CASSDSSTYEQYF
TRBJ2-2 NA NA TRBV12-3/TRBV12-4 TGTGCCAGCAGACCGACAGGCCCGAACACCGGGGAGCTGTTTTTT CASRPTGPNTGELFF
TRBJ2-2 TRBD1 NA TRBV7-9 TGTGCCAGCAGCCCCCGGGACAGGGGGGCCGGGGAGCTGTTTTTT CASSPRDRGAGELFF
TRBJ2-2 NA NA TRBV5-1 TGCGCCAGCAGCTTGCCTAGTAACACCGGGGAGCTGTTTTTT CASSLPSNTGELFF
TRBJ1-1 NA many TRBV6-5 TGTGCCAGCAGTCGACACTCCCCAGGTGACACTGAAGCTTTCTTT CASSRHSPGDTEAFF
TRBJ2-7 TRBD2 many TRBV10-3 TGTGCCATCTCAGCCCTAGCGGGGGACCTCTACGAGCAGTACTTC CAISALAGDLYEQYF
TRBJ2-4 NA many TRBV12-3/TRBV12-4 TGTGCCAGCAGTCGGGCCAGCGGCATTAAGTACTTC CASSRASGIKYF
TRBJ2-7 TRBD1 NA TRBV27 TGTGCCAGCAGTGGTGTGGGGACAGGTTCCTACGAGCAGTACTTC CASSGVGTGSYEQYF
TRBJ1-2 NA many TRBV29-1 TGCAGCGGAACAGGGTTTGGGGGCTACACCTTC CSGTGFGGYTF